This TCR beta chain was profiled in a study of cytomegalovirus exposure and HLA in healthy donors. Germline V gene data show CDR1 as MDHEN and CDR2 as SYDVKM. V dropped 7 bases and J dropped 3 bases, with 10 bases sitting between them. CDR3 length equals 14 residues. A multiplex PCR was run with 60 Vbeta primers and 13 Jbeta primers. TCRdb's copy holds only in-frame clones and misses some; the assay was immunoSEQ multiplex PCR. Of 150,000 to 200,000 clones in the sample, around 78% are singletons; the top ten hold 1.5% to 2%. As to this clone: The antigen remains unidentified.

Broader study findings: A later analysis found TCR association rates differed by HLA locus, highest for DRB1 and lowest for HLA-C.

The origin of this receptor is a man aged 25-45 years in good health and CMV-seronegative. Source material: PBMCs. The V call is TRBV28, the J call TRBJ2-6; maybe TRBD1 (6 bases). This chain's CDR3 is CASKQGYGANVLTF. The CDR3 DNA reads as TGTGCCAGCAAACAGGGCTATGGGGCCAACGTCCTGACTTTC.